This TCR beta chain was captured by sequencing in a study of OX40 agonist ivuxolimab in advanced cancers. At the level of the study: Patients were infused with ivuxolimab every 2 weeks at 0.01 to 10 mg/kg. Of mixed ages from about 23 to 85 and averaging approximately 60 years, the group was 65% to 85% male.

The CDR3 is 12 residues long. Germline-derived CDR1 and CDR2 are MNHNS and SASEGT. V shed 1 base and J shed 15 bases, with 13 bases lying between them. Sequencing used immunoSEQ multiplex PCR; TCRdb keeps in-frame clones, though not all of them. The table includes 65,000 to 80,000 clones, 75% to 90% detected once. The chain has TRBV6-1 and TRBJ2-1; either TRBD1 or TRBD2 may supply D (5 bases each). The origin of this receptor is an adult with an advanced solid tumor such as melanoma, head and neck, liver or kidney cancer. The source material was CD4+ or CD8+ T cells sorted from blood, sampled in a trial of the OX40 agonist ivuxolimab. CDR3 coding DNA: TGTGCCAGCAGTGAAGAAGGGACCCGGCGGTTCTTC. Translating gives CASSEEGTRRFF.